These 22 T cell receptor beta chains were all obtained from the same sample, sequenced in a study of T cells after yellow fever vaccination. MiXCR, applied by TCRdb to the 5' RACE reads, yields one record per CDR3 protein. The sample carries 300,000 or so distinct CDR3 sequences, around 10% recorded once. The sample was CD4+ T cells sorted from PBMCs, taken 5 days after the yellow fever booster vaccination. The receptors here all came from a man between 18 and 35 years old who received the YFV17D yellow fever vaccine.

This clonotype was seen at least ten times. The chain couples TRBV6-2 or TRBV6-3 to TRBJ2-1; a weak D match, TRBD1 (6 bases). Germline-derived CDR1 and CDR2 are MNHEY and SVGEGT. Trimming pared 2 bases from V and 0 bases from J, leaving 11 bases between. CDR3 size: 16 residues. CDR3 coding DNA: TGTGCCAGCAGTTACGCGACAGGTAGCTCCTACAATGAGCAGTTCTTC. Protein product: CASSYATGSSYNEQFF.

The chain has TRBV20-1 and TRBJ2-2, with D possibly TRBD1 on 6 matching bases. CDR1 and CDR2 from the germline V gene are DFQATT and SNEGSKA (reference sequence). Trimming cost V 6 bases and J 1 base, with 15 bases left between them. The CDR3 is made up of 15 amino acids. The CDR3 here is CSARTGIRNTGELFF. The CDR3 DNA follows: TGCAGTGCCCGTACAGGGATCAGGAACACCGGGGAGCTGTTTTTT.

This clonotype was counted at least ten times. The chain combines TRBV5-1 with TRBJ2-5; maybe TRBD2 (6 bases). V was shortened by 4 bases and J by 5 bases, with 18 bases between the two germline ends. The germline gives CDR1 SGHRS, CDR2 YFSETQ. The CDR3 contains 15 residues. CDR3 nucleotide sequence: TGCGCCAGCAGCATGGACGGGAGCCGAGGGGAGACCCAGTACTTC. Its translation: CASSMDGSRGETQYF. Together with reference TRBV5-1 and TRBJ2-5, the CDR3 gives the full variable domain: KAGVTQTPRYLIKTRGQQVTLSCSPISGHRSVSWYQQTPGQGLQFLFEYFSETQRNKGNFPGRFSGRQFSNSRSEMNVSTLELGDSALYLCASSMDGSRGETQYFGPGTRLLVL.

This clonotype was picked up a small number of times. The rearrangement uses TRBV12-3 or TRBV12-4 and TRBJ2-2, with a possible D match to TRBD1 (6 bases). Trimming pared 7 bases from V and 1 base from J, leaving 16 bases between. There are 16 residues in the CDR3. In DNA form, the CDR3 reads TGTGCCAGCATGGTAGTAGGCAGGGGGAACACCGGGGAGCTGTTTTTT. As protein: CASMVVGRGNTGELFF.

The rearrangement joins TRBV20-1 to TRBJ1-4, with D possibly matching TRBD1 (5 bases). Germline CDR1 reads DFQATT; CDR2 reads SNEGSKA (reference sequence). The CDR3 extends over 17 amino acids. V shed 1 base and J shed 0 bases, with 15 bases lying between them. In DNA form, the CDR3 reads TGCAGTGCTAGAGGAGGGACGGAGGACCCAACTAATGAAAAACTGTTTTTT. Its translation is CSARGGTEDPTNEKLFF.

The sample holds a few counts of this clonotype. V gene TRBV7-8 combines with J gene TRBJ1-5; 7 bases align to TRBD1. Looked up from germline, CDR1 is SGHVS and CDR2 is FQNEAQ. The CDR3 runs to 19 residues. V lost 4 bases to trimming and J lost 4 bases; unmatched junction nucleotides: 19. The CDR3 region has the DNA TGTGCCAGCAGCTCTCCGACGCGTCGGACAGGCTTAAAAAATCAGCCCCAGCATTTT. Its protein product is CASSSPTRRTGLKNQPQHF.

CDR3 coding DNA: TGTGCCTGGAGTGTACGGGGACTAGCGGTCTACAATGAGCAGTTCTTC. Translating it yields CAWSVRGLAVYNEQFF. This chain connects TRBV30 to TRBJ2-1; 11 bases are a match to TRBD2. With 0 bases clipped from V and 3 bases from J, the junction kept 4 bases outside the gene matches. CDR3 size: 16 residues. The germline V gene encodes CDR1 GTSNPN and CDR2 SVGIG (reference sequence).

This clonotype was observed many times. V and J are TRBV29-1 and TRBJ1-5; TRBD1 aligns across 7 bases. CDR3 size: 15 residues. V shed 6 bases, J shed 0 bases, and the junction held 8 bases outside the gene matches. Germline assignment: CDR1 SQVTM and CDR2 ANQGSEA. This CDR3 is CSVSFGTASNQPQHF. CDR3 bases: TGCAGCGTCTCATTTGGGACAGCTAGCAATCAGCCCCAGCATTTT.

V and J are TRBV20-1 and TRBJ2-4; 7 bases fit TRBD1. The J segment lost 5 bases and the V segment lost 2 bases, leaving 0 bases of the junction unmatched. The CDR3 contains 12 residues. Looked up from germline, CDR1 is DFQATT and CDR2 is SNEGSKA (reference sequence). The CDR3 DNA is TGCAGTGCTAGACAGGGGGAAAACATTCAGTACTTC. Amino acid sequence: CSARQGENIQYF.

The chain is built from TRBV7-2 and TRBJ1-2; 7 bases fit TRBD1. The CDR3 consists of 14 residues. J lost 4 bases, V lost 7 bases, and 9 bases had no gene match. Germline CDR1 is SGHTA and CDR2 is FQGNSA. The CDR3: CASNRGGAGYGYTF. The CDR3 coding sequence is TGTGCCAGCAACCGAGGGGGCGCGGGCTATGGCTACACCTTC.

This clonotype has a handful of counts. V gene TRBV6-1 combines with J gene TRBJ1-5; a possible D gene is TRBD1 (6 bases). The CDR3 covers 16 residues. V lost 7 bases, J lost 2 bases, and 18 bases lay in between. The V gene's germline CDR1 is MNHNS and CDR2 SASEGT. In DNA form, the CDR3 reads TGTGCCAGCACCTTTGATCGGGGGCAGGGCAATCAGCCCCAGCATTTT. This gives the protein CASTFDRGQGNQPQHF.

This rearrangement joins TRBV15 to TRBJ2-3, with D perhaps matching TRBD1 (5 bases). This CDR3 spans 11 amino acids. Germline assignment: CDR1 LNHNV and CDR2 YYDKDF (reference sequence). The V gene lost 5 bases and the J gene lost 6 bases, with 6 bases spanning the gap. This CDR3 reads CATSHRDTQYF. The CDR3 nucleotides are TGTGCCACCAGCCACAGGGATACGCAGTATTTT.

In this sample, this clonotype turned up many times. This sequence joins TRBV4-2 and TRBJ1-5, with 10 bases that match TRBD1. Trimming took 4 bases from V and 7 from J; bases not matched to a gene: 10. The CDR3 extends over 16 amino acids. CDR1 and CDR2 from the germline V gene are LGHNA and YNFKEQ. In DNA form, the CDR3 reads TGTGCCAGCAGCCCTCAAAGACAGGGGGCACACCAGCCCCAGCATTTT. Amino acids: CASSPQRQGAHQPQHF.

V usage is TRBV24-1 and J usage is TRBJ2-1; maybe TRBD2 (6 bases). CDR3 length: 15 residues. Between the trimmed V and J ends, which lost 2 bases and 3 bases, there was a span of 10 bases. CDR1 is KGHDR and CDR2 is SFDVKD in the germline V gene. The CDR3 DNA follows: TGTGCCACCAGTGATTCCGGGAGAGGCTACAATGAGCAGTTCTTC. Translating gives CATSDSGRGYNEQFF.

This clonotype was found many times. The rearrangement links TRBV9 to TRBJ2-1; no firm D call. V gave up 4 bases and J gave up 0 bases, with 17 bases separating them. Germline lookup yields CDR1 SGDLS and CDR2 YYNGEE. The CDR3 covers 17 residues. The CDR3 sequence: CASSPRDILSSYNEQFF. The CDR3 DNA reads TGTGCCAGCAGCCCCCGAGACATACTGAGCTCCTACAATGAGCAGTTCTTC.

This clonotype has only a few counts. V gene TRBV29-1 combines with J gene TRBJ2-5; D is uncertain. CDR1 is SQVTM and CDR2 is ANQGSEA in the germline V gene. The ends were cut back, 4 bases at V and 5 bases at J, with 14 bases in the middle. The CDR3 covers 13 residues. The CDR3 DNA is TGCAGCGTTGTTCGTCATCATCCGGAGACCCAGTACTTC. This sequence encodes CSVVRHHPETQYF.

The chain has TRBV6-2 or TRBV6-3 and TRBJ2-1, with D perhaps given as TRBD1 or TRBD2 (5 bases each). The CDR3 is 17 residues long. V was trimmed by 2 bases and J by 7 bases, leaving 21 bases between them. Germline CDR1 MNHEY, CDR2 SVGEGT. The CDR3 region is CASSYLPGQGEGNEQFF. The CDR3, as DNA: TGTGCCAGCAGTTACCTCCCCGGTCAGGGTGAGGGGAATGAGCAGTTCTTC.

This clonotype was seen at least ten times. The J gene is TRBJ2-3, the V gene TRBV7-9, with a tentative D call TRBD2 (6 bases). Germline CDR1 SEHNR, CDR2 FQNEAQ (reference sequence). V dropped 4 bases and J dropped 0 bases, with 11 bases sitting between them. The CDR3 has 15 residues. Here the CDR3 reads CASSSLAESTDTQYF. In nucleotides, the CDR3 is TGTGCCAGCAGCTCATTAGCGGAGAGCACAGATACGCAGTATTTT.

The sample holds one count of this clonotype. The CDR3, as DNA: TGTGCCAGCAGCCAAGGGACAGCACTAGCCAAAAACATTCAGTACTTC. Protein sequence: CASSQGTALAKNIQYF. This rearrangement joins TRBV3-1 to TRBJ2-4, with a possible D match to TRBD1 (6 bases). The germline V and J ends were trimmed by 1 base and 0 bases, with 10 bases remaining between them. Germline loops: CDR1 LGHDT, CDR2 YNNKEL (reference sequence). This CDR3 spans 16 amino acids.

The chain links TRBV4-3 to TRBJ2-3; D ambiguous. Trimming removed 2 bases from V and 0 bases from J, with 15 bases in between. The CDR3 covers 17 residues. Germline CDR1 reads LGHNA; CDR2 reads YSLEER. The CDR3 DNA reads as TGCGCCAGCAGCCAAACCCCATACCCCTCTAGCACAGATACGCAGTATTTT. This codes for CASSQTPYPSSTDTQYF.

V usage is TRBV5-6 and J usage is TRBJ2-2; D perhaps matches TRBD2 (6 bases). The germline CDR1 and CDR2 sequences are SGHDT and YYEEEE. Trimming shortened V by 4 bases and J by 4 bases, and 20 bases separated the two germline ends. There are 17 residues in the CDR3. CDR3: CASSALGDWISTGELFF. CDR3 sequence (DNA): TGTGCCAGCAGCGCTTTGGGGGACTGGATATCCACCGGGGAGCTGTTTTTT. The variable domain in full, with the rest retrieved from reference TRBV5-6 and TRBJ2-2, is DAGVTQSPTHLIKTRGQQVTLRCSPKSGHDTVSWYQQALGQGPQFIFQYYEEEERQRGNFPDRFSGHQFPNYSSELNVNALLLGDSALYLCASSALGDWISTGELFFGEGSRLTVL.

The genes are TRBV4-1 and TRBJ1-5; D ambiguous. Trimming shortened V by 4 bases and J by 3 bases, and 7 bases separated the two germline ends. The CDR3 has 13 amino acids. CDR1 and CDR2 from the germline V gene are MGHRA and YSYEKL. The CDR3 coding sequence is TGCGCCAGCAGCCCCGACCCCAATCAGCCCCAGCATTTT. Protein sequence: CASSPDPNQPQHF.